The next 12 T cell receptor beta chains were all read from a single sample in a study of Ad26.COV2.S vaccination and SARS-CoV-2 variants. Treatment indicated: 15 to 20 received Ad26.COV2.S at low or high dose, single or two shots; about five received placebo; per-sample allocation not given. Sampling happened 63 days after the first vaccine or placebo injection. Assay used: immunoSEQ multiplex PCR; TCRdb lists only in-frame clones, some missing. The sample carries 250,000 or so clones, roughly nine tenths recorded once. The material was peripheral blood, obtained in a trial of Ad26.COV2.S vaccine versus placebo. These receptors were obtained from a person between 18 and 65 years old who received the Ad26.COV2.S COVID-19 vaccine or a placebo.

The CDR3, as DNA: TGCGCCAGCAGCGCATACCGGGAGACAGATACGCAGTATTTT. Translation: CASSAYRETDTQYF. J is TRBJ2-3 and V is TRBV5-1; a weak D match, TRBD2 (6 bases). V was pared by 4 bases and J by 3 bases, with 12 bases between. Germline-derived CDR1 and CDR2 are SGHRS and YFSETQ. The CDR3 sequence is 14 residues long.

V usage is TRBV9 and J usage is TRBJ2-5; 8 nucleotides align to TRBD2. The CDR3 loop spans 15 amino acids. CDR1 is SGDLS, CDR2 YYNGEE, per germline. The ends lost 0 bases at V and 5 bases at J; junction bases unmatched: 6. DNA for the CDR3: TGTGCCAGCAGCGTAGAAAGCGGGGGCGGCGAGACCCAGTACTTC. Translated: CASSVESGGGETQYF.

This clone was picked up one time. The J gene is TRBJ2-7, the V gene TRBV7-8; 7 bases are shared with TRBD2. Per germline, CDR1 SGHVS and CDR2 FQNEAQ. The length of the CDR3 is 19 residues. V lost 5 bases, J lost 3 bases, and 22 bases stayed unmatched. CDR3 DNA: TGTGCCAGCAGCCCCCGGCGAGGGCTAGCGGTCCCTGGGGTCTACGAGCAGTACTTC. This sequence encodes CASSPRRGLAVPGVYEQYF.

The chain employs TRBV12-5 and TRBJ2-2, with 7 bases fitting TRBD1. Germline V gene lookup returns CDR1 LGHNT and CDR2 FRNRAP. This CDR3 has 13 amino acids. The V gene end was trimmed by 6 bases and the J gene end by 4 bases; junction bases not matched to a gene: 2. The DNA of the CDR3 is TGTGCTAGTGGAACAGGGGTCACCGGGGAGCTGTTTTTT. Encoded protein: CASGTGVTGELFF.

This clone was seen a few times. The gene calls are TRBV5-4 and TRBJ2-7, with TRBD1 matching over 7 bases. There are 14 residues in the CDR3. The germline gives CDR1 SGHNT, CDR2 YYREEE (reference sequence). J gave up 4 bases and V 4 bases, and 8 bases lay outside the gene matches. The CDR3 region is CASSRDNRGYEQYV. The DNA for the CDR3 is TGTGCCAGCAGCCGAGACAACAGGGGATACGAGCAGTACGTC.

The chain uses TRBV27 and TRBJ1-2; no reliable D call. V shed 5 bases and J shed 4 bases, with 14 bases lying between them. Germline V gene lookup returns CDR1 MNHEY and CDR2 SMNVEV (reference sequence). The CDR3 is 14 residues long. The CDR3 nucleotides read TGTGCCAGCAGTCGTGCAGGAAATGCCTATGGCTACACCTTC. Its protein product is CASSRAGNAYGYTF.

This chain joins TRBV2 and TRBJ2-2; 8 nucleotides line up with TRBD2. Per germline, CDR1 SNHLY and CDR2 FYNNEI. Unmatched junction bases numbered 4, after V lost 3 bases and J lost 4 bases. CDR3 length: 15 amino acids. The DNA for the CDR3 is TGTGCCAGCAGTGAGGCCGGGGGGGCCACCGGGGAGCTGTTTTTT. Translated, it gives CASSEAGGATGELFF.

V and J are TRBV4-1 and TRBJ2-5, with TRBD1 matching 9 bases. The CDR3 is 17 amino acids. After removal of 1 base from V and 1 base from J, the junction contained 7 bases not matched to a gene. Germline CDR1 and CDR2: MGHRA and YSYEKL. The CDR3: CASSQGGTGLSQETQYF. DNA of the CDR3: TGCGCCAGCAGCCAAGGTGGGACAGGGTTGAGCCAAGAGACCCAGTACTTC.

The chain links TRBV10-3 to TRBJ1-2, with TRBD1 matching 10 bases. Germline trimming cut 4 bases from V and 2 bases from J; bases unmatched to any gene: 7. CDR1 and CDR2 from the germline V gene are ENHRY and SYGVKD. This CDR3 has 16 amino acids. The CDR3 nucleotides read TGTGCCATCAGTGGACCGGGACAGGGGCGAAACTATGGCTACACCTTC. Residues: CAISGPGQGRNYGYTF.

The CDR3 DNA sequence: TGCGCCAGCAGCCAAGATCCACTGGCCACCTCGGCCCGGTACTTC. Residues: CASSQDPLATSARYF. The chain has TRBV4-1 and TRBJ2-7, with D unresolved. Germline V lookup: CDR1 MGHRA, CDR2 YSYEKL. Trimming left V 0 bases short and J 12 bases short, with 21 bases between. The CDR3 loop spans 15 amino acids.

The chain combines TRBV6-5 with TRBJ1-1; tentative D call: TRBD1 (5 bases). V lost 6 bases and J lost 0, with 8 bases in between. The length of the CDR3 is 13 residues. Germline V gene lookup returns CDR1 MNHEY and CDR2 SVGAGI. This CDR3 reads CASSRQMNTEAFF. Written as DNA, the CDR3 is TGTGCCAGCAGCCGACAGATGAACACTGAAGCTTTCTTT.

The gene calls are TRBV7-9 and TRBJ2-2; 7 nucleotides match TRBD2. Germline CDR1 is SEHNR and CDR2 is FQNEAQ (reference sequence). V shed 5 bases, J shed 3 bases, and the junction held 9 bases outside the gene matches. The CDR3 length is 16 residues. CDR3 nucleotides: TGTGCCAGCAGCCCATATCCGGGACTATACACCGGGGAGCTGTTTTTT. It encodes CASSPYPGLYTGELFF.